The clone carrying this TCR beta chain was observed once. Trimming cost V 8 bases and J 8 bases, with 15 bases left between them. The germline gives CDR1 LGHNA, CDR2 YNFKEQ. This CDR3 spans 12 amino acids. This sample is part of a study of patients and donors after allogeneic stem cell transplantation. MiXCR was run by TCRdb on the RT-PCR reads, yielding one entry per CDR3 protein. The sample lists approximately 200,000 distinct CDR3 sequences, around two fifths occurring once. The sample taken for sequencing was blood, either unsorted or a sorted T cell fraction (not recorded which). This clonotype was obtained from a human donor who was either an allogeneic HSCT recipient or a stem cell or donor lymphocyte infusion donor (not recorded which). It is not recorded whose cells these are; they may come from a transplant donor. This chain links TRBV4-2 with TRBJ1-2, with a tentative D call TRBD1 (5 bases). The CDR3 loop is CASADSSAGYTF. Here the CDR3 DNA reads TGTGCCAGCGCCGACAGTTCTGCCGGCTACACCTTC.